One and the same sample provided the 8 T cell receptor beta chains below, sequenced in a study of STAT5B mutations in CD4+ large granular lymphocyte leukemia. The assay was immunoSEQ multiplex PCR, and TCRdb's table has in-frame clones only and misses some. The sample carries around 30,000 clones, approximately 74% recorded once. Source material: CD4+ T cells from blood buffy coats. These receptors came from a human donor in good health.

The genes are TRBV19 and TRBJ2-5, with D maybe TRBD1 (6 bases). The CDR3 runs to 14 residues. Germline-derived CDR1 and CDR2 are LNHDA and SQIVND (reference sequence). V was pared by 2 bases and J by 0 bases, with 7 bases between. CDR3 amino acids: CASSIRTDQETQYF. CDR3 sequence (DNA): TGTGCCAGTAGTATAAGGACAGACCAAGAGACCCAGTACTTC.

The chain recombines TRBV2 with TRBJ2-2, with 7 bases aligning to TRBD1. Germline V gene sequence: CDR1 SNHLY, CDR2 FYNNEI. V shed 6 bases and J 0 bases; nucleotides not matched to a gene: 7. This CDR3 is 16 amino acids long. The CDR3 region is CASRVGQPTNTGELFF. DNA of the CDR3: TGTGCCAGCAGGGTGGGACAGCCTACGAACACCGGGGAGCTGTTTTTT.

The chain has TRBV7-2 and TRBJ2-5, with 12 bases lining up with TRBD2. The V gene end was trimmed by 6 bases and the J gene end by 2 bases; junction bases not matched to a gene: 7. Germline loops: CDR1 SGHTA, CDR2 FQGNSA. CDR3 size: 16 residues. CDR3 region: CASRLAGGSVQETQYF. DNA for the CDR3: TGTGCCAGCAGACTAGCGGGAGGTTCAGTGCAAGAGACCCAGTACTTC.

The chain uses TRBV5-1 and TRBJ2-6; D is uncertain. The CDR3 is 18 residues long. V was shortened by 0 bases and J by 0 bases, with 13 bases between the two germline ends. Germline CDR1 SGHRS, CDR2 YFSETQ. In nucleotides, the CDR3 is TGCGCCAGCAGCTTGGCCGAGGCAGTAAGCTCTGGGGCCAACGTCCTGACTTTC. Translating gives CASSLAEAVSSGANVLTF.

The V call is TRBV27, the J call TRBJ2-1; the match to TRBD2 covers 11 bases. This CDR3 has 16 residues. Germline-derived CDR1 and CDR2 are MNHEY and SMNVEV (reference sequence). The ends lost 7 bases at V and 6 bases at J; junction bases unmatched: 11. The CDR3 loop is CASNGIAGGGSNEQFF. The CDR3 DNA follows: TGTGCCAGCAACGGAATAGCGGGAGGGGGGTCCAATGAGCAGTTCTTC.

The V and J genes are TRBV7-2 and TRBJ2-1, with TRBD2 identical over 8 bases. The germline CDR1 and CDR2 sequences are SGHTA and FQGNSA. This CDR3 has 15 amino acids. The V gene end was trimmed by 2 bases and the J gene end by 8 bases; junction bases not matched to a gene: 8. In DNA, the CDR3 is TGTGCCAGCAGCTTACGAGCGGGAGTTATCGATGAGCAGTTCTTC. Translated: CASSLRAGVIDEQFF. Combining the CDR3 with reference TRBV7-2 and TRBJ2-1 gives the whole variable domain GAGVSQSPSNKVTEKGKDVELRCDPISGHTALYWYRQSLGQGLEFLIYFQGNSAPDKSGLPSDRFSAERTGGSVSTLTIQRTQQEDSAVYLCASSLRAGVIDEQFFGPGTRLTVL.

The rearrangement joins TRBV6-6 to TRBJ1-5, with 7 bases fitting TRBD1. This CDR3 comprises 13 residues. With V trimmed by 6 bases and J by 5 bases, 4 bases remained unmatched. Germline assignment: CDR1 MNHNY and CDR2 SVGAGI (reference sequence). CDR3 in DNA: TGTGCCAGCAGCATAGACAGGGATCAGCCCCAGCATTTT. Protein product: CASSIDRDQPQHF.

This chain joins TRBV11-3 and TRBJ2-1; no clear D. V lost 5 bases to trimming and J lost 0 bases, with 11 bases between them. There are 15 residues in the CDR3. Germline CDR1 SGHNT, CDR2 YENEEA. CDR3 sequence: CASSLRLSSYNEQFF. Here the CDR3 DNA reads TGTGCCAGCAGCCTGCGGTTAAGCTCCTACAATGAGCAGTTCTTC.